The 16 T cell receptor beta chains listed next were all sequenced from one sample in a study of T-cell memory formation after mild COVID-19 (dated by TCRdb to about 2021). Receptor amplification or capture employed 5' RACE. The sequencer was an Illumina NovaSeq 6000. TCRdb handled the public reads itself, with Q25 trimming in fastp and clone calling in MiXCR, and kept productive beta chains. One record per CDR3 amino acid sequence lists the most common genes and DNA. This sample holds around 510,000 distinct CDR3 sequences; roughly a fifth were observed only once. Jointly, the top ten make up roughly 8.3% of the sample. The specimen sequenced was PBMCs or a T cell subset sorted from them (not recorded which). Receptors originate from an adult woman who had mild COVID-19 (a few samples of this study predate the infection). The sample titles of this study are shuffled in the database, so cell type and time point are left out; the donor was told from shared clones.

J is TRBJ1-3 and V is TRBV12-3 or TRBV12-4; perhaps TRBD1 as D (5 bases). Trimming left V 3 bases short and J 2 bases short, with 17 bases between. This CDR3 region has 17 residues. The CDR3 sequence: CASSFPLGADPGNTIYF. The CDR3 coding sequence is TGTGCCAGCAGTTTTCCCCTCGGGGCAGACCCTGGAAACACCATATATTTT.

This clonotype was seen a few times. V and J are TRBV6-1 and TRBJ2-1; 7 bases fit TRBD2. CDR1 and CDR2 (germline): MNHNS, SASEGT. The CDR3 loop spans 16 amino acids. With V trimmed by 3 bases and J by 4 bases, 9 bases remained unmatched. The CDR3 coding sequence is TGTGCCAGCAGTGAGGTTCTAGCGGCCCCATACAATGAGCAGTTCTTC. Its protein is CASSEVLAAPYNEQFF.

This clonotype was observed a few times. The genes are TRBV30 and TRBJ2-2; 7 bases map to TRBD1. The ends lost 3 bases at V and 0 bases at J; junction bases unmatched: 1. The CDR3 is made up of 14 amino acids. CDR1 is GTSNPN and CDR2 is SVGIG in the germline V gene (reference sequence). The CDR3 bases are TGTGCCTGGAGAGGGACAGCGAACACCGGGGAGCTGTTTTTT. It specifies CAWRGTANTGELFF.

The table lists this clonotype with a few counts. The CDR3 loop is CASSLELIKTGRNSPLHF. The CDR3 coding sequence is TGTGCCAGCAGCTTAGAGCTCATTAAGACAGGGAGAAATTCACCCCTCCACTTT. V and J are TRBV7-9 and TRBJ1-6; TRBD1 aligns across 7 bases. J gave up 7 bases and V 1 base, and 13 bases lay outside the gene matches. Germline assignment: CDR1 SEHNR and CDR2 FQNEAQ (reference sequence). There are 18 residues in the CDR3.

This clonotype was seen more than once but under ten times. V usage is TRBV19 and J usage is TRBJ1-2, with TRBD1 identical over 7 bases. The V segment lost 3 bases and the J segment 3 bases; nucleotides outside the gene matches: 13. The germline CDR1 and CDR2 sequences are LNHDA and SQIVND (reference sequence). The CDR3 spans 17 residues. CDR3 sequence: CASSIGQGEGRDYGYTF. CDR3 sequence (DNA): TGTGCCAGTAGTATCGGCCAGGGGGAAGGTCGTGACTATGGCTACACCTTC.

The chain links TRBV12-3 or TRBV12-4 to TRBJ2-7, with TRBD2 as a possible D gene (7 bases). Trimming cost V 6 bases and J 7 bases, with 22 bases left between them. The CDR3 is 15 amino acids. CDR3 in DNA: TGTGCCAGCAGCCCCGGGGGGCAGGGAAGAAGGGAGCAGTACTTC. Its translation is CASSPGGQGRREQYF.

This chain links TRBV12-3 or TRBV12-4 with TRBJ2-7; D may be TRBD1 (5 bases). Trimming took 6 bases from V and 7 from J, leaving 16 bases between them. The CDR3 totals 13 residues. Written as DNA, the CDR3 is TGTGCCAGCAGGGACCAGGGATTGGGAGAGCAGTACTTC. It encodes CASRDQGLGEQYF.

The V call is TRBV7-2, the J call TRBJ1-5, with unresolved D. V gave up 3 bases and J gave up 7 bases, with 7 bases separating them. This CDR3 is 12 amino acids long. Germline V gives CDR1 SGHTA, CDR2 FQGNSA. In DNA form, the CDR3 reads TGTGCCAGCAGCTTCTTTTGGCAGCCCCAGCATTTT. The encoded protein is CASSFFWQPQHF. The entire variable domain, with the rest obtained from reference TRBV7-2 and TRBJ1-5, is as follows: GAGVSQSPSNKVTEKGKDVELRCDPISGHTALYWYRQSLGQGLEFLIYFQGNSAPDKSGLPSDRFSAERTGGSVSTLTIQRTQQEDSAVYLCASSFFWQPQHFGDGTRLSIL.

V gene TRBV7-2 combines with J gene TRBJ2-7, with D tentatively TRBD2 (6 bases). Deletions cut 6 bases from V and 0 bases from J, with 15 bases between. The CDR3 has 15 residues. Germline V gene sequence: CDR1 SGHTA, CDR2 FQGNSA. CDR3 region: CASSSFSGVSYEQYF. The CDR3 DNA is TGTGCCAGCAGTTCTTTTAGCGGAGTCTCCTACGAGCAGTACTTC.

This sequence joins TRBV5-6 and TRBJ2-3; the D gene is possibly TRBD1 (5 bases). Trimming shortened V by 0 bases and J by 11 bases, and 13 bases separated the two germline ends. Per the germline V gene, CDR1 is SGHDT and CDR2 is YYEEEE. The CDR3 covers 13 residues. The DNA of the CDR3 is TGTGCCAGCAGCTTGGGTCGGACAAGTGGGCAGTATTTT. Translation: CASSLGRTSGQYF. The full variable domain, its missing parts supplied by reference TRBV5-6 and TRBJ2-3, is DAGVTQSPTHLIKTRGQQVTLRCSPKSGHDTVSWYQQALGQGPQFIFQYYEEEERQRGNFPDRFSGHQFPNYSSELNVNALLLGDSALYLCASSLGRTSGQYFGPGTRLTVL.

This clonotype was seen only a few times. The chain has TRBV6-2 or TRBV6-3 and TRBJ2-7; D unresolved. This CDR3 has 14 residues. The ends were cut back, 5 bases at V and 3 bases at J, with 14 bases in the middle. Germline lookup yields CDR1 MNHEY and CDR2 SVGEGT. DNA for the CDR3: TGTGCCAGCAGTGTCCCTCAATTGGTCTACGAGCAGTACTTC. Its protein product is CASSVPQLVYEQYF.

This chain links TRBV18 with TRBJ1-1; 7 nucleotides align to TRBD1. Germline CDR1 and CDR2: KGHSH and LQKENI. The length of the CDR3 is 13 residues. The J segment lost 7 bases and the V segment lost 2 bases, leaving 4 bases of the junction unmatched. In DNA, the CDR3 is TGTGCCAGCTCACCATCGGGACAGATTGAAGCTTTCTTT. It codes for CASSPSGQIEAFF.

This chain connects TRBV20-1 to TRBJ2-3, with 9 bases aligning to TRBD1. Germline CDR1 DFQATT, CDR2 SNEGSKA (reference sequence). CDR3 length: 15 amino acids. The V and J ends lost 6 bases and 4 bases, in that order; junction bases with no gene match: 11. CDR3 amino acids: CSAQRGDRVADTQYF. The CDR3 DNA reads as TGCAGTGCCCAGAGAGGGGACAGGGTTGCAGATACGCAGTATTTT.

The chain is built from TRBV6-6 and TRBJ2-3, with 11 bases identical to TRBD1. J was trimmed by 3 bases and V by 8 bases; bases with no gene match: 10. The CDR3 consists of 16 residues. Germline CDR1 is MNHNY and CDR2 is SVGAGI (reference sequence). The CDR3 sequence: CASSLGQGEKTDTQYF. For the CDR3, the DNA is TGTGCCAGCTCTCTGGGACAGGGGGAAAAAACAGATACGCAGTATTTT.

This chain uses TRBV19 with TRBJ2-7; no reliable D call. Trimming left V 3 bases short and J 0 bases short, with 6 bases between. Germline-derived CDR1 and CDR2 are LNHDA and SQIVND (reference sequence). The CDR3 is 13 residues long. CDR3 in DNA: TGTGCCAGTAGTATGCAGGACTCCTACGAGCAGTACTTC. It translates to CASSMQDSYEQYF.

The V call is TRBV7-2, the J call TRBJ1-4; TRBD1 agrees at 10 bases. CDR1 SGHTA and CDR2 FQGNSA come from the germline V gene. Losses at the gene ends were 5 bases for V and 8 bases for J; bases not matched to a gene: 14. This CDR3 spans 17 amino acids. The CDR3 loop reads CASSDLGPGQGFEKLFF. CDR3 coding DNA: TGTGCCAGCAGCGACCTAGGCCCGGGACAGGGGTTCGAAAAACTGTTTTTT.